This TCR beta chain derives from a study of cytomegalovirus exposure and HLA in healthy donors. Both 60 Vbeta primers and 13 Jbeta primers went into the PCR. Sequencing used immunoSEQ multiplex PCR; TCRdb keeps in-frame clones, though not all of them. The data show around 170,000 clones, around 80% seen once. About this clone itself: What it binds is not known.

Points from the study as a whole: As a later analysis showed, a missense DCLRE1C variant was linked to trimming of TCR beta V- and J-genes.

Healthy donors of bone marrow made up the group. The CDR3 has 14 amino acids. Germline V gene sequence: CDR1 LNHDA, CDR2 SQIVND (reference sequence). Unmatched junction bases numbered 3, after V lost 6 bases and J lost 2 bases. The chain carries TRBV19 and TRBJ2-1, with TRBD1 matching 8 bases. Source material: PBMCs. This TCR was recovered from a woman in her forties or fifties in good health and CMV-seronegative. The CDR3 is CASRDRGAYNEQFF. The CDR3 region has the DNA TGTGCCAGTAGAGACAGGGGCGCCTACAATGAGCAGTTCTTC.